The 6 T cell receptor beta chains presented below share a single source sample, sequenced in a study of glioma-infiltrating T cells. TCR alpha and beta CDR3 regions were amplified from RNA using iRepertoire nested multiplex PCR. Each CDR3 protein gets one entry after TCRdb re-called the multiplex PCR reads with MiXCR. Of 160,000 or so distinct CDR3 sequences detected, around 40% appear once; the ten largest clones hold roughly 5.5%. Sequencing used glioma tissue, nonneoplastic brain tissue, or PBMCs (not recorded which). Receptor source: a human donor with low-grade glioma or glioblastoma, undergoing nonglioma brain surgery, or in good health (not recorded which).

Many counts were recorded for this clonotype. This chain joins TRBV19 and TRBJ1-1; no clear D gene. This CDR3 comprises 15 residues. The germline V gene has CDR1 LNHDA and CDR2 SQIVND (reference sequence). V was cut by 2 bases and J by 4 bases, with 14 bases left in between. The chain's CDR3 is CASSISVTPATEAFF. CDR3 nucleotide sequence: TGTGCCAGTAGTATATCAGTGACTCCAGCCACTGAAGCTTTCTTT.

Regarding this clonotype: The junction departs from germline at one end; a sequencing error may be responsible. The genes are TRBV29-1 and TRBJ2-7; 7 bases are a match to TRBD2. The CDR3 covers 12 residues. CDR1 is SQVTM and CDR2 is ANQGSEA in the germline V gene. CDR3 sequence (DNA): TGCGGCGTTAGTCCAGCGGGGAACGAGCAGTACTTC. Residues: CGVSPAGNEQYF.

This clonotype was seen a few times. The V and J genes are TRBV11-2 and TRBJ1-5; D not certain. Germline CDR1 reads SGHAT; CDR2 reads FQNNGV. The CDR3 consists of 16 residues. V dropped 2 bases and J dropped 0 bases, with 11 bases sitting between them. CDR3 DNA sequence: TGTGCCAGCAGCTTAAGAGGTGACTATAGCAATCAGCCCCAGCATTTT. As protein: CASSLRGDYSNQPQHF.

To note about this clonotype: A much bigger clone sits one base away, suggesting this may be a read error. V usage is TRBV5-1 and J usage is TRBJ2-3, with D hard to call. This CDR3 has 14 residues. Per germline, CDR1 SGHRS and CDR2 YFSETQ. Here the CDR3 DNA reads TGCGCCAGCAGCTTGGGACCGACGGCAGATAGGCAGTATTTT. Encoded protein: CASSLGPTADRQYF.

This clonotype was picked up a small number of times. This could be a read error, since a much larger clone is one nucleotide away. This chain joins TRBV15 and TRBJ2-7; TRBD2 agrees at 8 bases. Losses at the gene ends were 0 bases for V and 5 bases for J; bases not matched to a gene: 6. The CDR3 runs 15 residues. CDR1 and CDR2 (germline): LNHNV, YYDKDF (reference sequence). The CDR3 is CATSREREDFHEQYF. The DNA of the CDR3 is TGTGCCACCAGCAGAGAGCGGGAGGACTTCCACGAGCAGTACTTC.

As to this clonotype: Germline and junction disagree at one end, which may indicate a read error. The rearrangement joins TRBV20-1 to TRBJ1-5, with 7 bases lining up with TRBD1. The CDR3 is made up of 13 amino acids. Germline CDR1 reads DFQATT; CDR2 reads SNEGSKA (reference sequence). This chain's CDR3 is CSDDTGDNQTQNF. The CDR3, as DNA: TGCAGTGATGACACAGGGGACAATCAGACCCAGAATTTT.